One sample yielded the 23 T cell receptor beta chains listed below, sequenced in a study of control samples from healthy donors and cancer patients. Method: immunoSEQ multiplex PCR; TCRdb's copy keeps in-frame clones and lacks some. The table includes 100,000 or so clones, about 89% detected once. Source material: blood. These receptor sequences come from a young man in good health.

The chain has TRBV7-2 and TRBJ2-1, with 7 nucleotides matching TRBD2. The CDR3 has 12 residues. From germline, CDR1 is SGHTA and CDR2 FQGNSA. V lost 6 bases, J lost 6 bases, and 2 bases stayed unmatched. Here the CDR3 reads CASSSGPNEQFF. The CDR3 nucleotides read TGTGCCAGCAGTAGCGGGCCCAATGAGCAGTTCTTC.

This sequence joins TRBV10-1 and TRBJ2-3; 7 bases are a match to TRBD2. The CDR3 spans 13 residues. Germline lookup yields CDR1 WNHNN and CDR2 SYGVQD (reference sequence). The junction had 3 bases not matched to a gene; V was cut back by 5 bases and J by 4 bases. The chain's CDR3 is CASSKAGSDTQYF. DNA for the CDR3: TGCGCCAGCAGTAAAGCGGGGTCAGATACGCAGTATTTT.

This clone was detected once. V gene TRBV7-2 combines with J gene TRBJ1-5, with D tentatively TRBD1 (5 bases). This CDR3 is 16 amino acids long. The germline gives CDR1 SGHTA, CDR2 FQGNSA. V dropped 4 bases and J dropped 3 bases, with 16 bases sitting between them. This CDR3 reads CASSSTAGTPNQPQHF. The CDR3 region has the DNA TGTGCCAGCAGCTCGACCGCAGGGACCCCCAATCAGCCCCAGCATTTT.

The chain carries TRBV30 and TRBJ1-2; D unclear. Germline CDR1 GTSNPN, CDR2 SVGIG (reference sequence). The V end was cut by 2 bases, the J end by 5 bases, with 12 bases between. CDR3 length equals 13 residues. The CDR3 nucleotides are TGTGCCTGGAGTAACGGGAGAGAGTATGGCTACACCTTC. It codes for CAWSNGREYGYTF.

The chain is built from TRBV5-5 and TRBJ1-1; D possibly corresponds to TRBD1 (5 bases). Deletions cut 4 bases from V and 4 bases from J, with 14 bases between. Germline values: CDR1 SGHKS, CDR2 YYEKEE (reference sequence). The CDR3 is made up of 14 amino acids. This chain's CDR3 is CASSGGATSTEAFF. CDR3 bases: TGTGCCAGCAGCGGGGGTGCCACCAGCACTGAAGCTTTCTTT.

The rearrangement joins TRBV18 to TRBJ1-3; D unclear. V lost 5 bases to trimming and J lost 1 base, with 6 bases between them. Germline CDR1 reads KGHSH; CDR2 reads LQKENI. The length of the CDR3 is 13 residues. The CDR3 here is CASSSSSGNTIYF. CDR3 bases: TGTGCCAGCTCATCTTCATCTGGAAACACCATATATTTT.

V gene TRBV6-5 combines with J gene TRBJ2-3, with D perhaps matching TRBD2 (5 bases). Per the germline V gene, CDR1 is MNHEY and CDR2 is SVGAGI. V was pared by 7 bases and J by 0 bases, with 14 bases between. CDR3 length: 15 residues. CDR3 loop: CASKHPGTSTDTQYF. The CDR3 DNA sequence: TGTGCCAGCAAACATCCGGGAACTAGCACAGATACGCAGTATTTT.

The chain carries TRBV27 and TRBJ2-1, with unresolved D. This CDR3 comprises 15 residues. The germline CDR1 and CDR2 sequences are MNHEY and SMNVEV (reference sequence). Trimming shortened V by 5 bases and J by 1 base, and 12 bases separated the two germline ends. The CDR3 protein is CASSRGRPSYNEQFF. CDR3 nucleotide sequence: TGTGCCAGCAGTCGCGGACGGCCGTCCTACAATGAGCAGTTCTTC.

This clone showed up just once. This chain uses TRBV28 with TRBJ1-4; 8 bases align to TRBD1. This CDR3 region has 15 residues. After removal of 6 bases from V and 8 bases from J, the junction contained 11 bases not matched to a gene. Germline assignment: CDR1 MDHEN and CDR2 SYDVKM. CDR3 sequence (DNA): TGTGCCAGCAGGGAAAACAGGGGGGGAGACGAAAAACTGTTTTTT. Its translation: CASRENRGGDEKLFF.

The CDR3 region is CASSSLSKRGEGYTF. In DNA form, the CDR3 reads TGTGCCAGCAGTTCCCTTTCGAAAAGGGGCGAAGGCTACACCTTC. The chain couples TRBV6-5 to TRBJ1-2; TRBD1 is a possible D gene (5 bases). This CDR3 region has 15 residues. Germline lookup yields CDR1 MNHEY and CDR2 SVGAGI. V dropped 4 bases and J dropped 8 bases, with 20 bases sitting between them.

V and J are TRBV18 and TRBJ1-3; 8 nucleotides line up with TRBD1. Germline CDR1 and CDR2: KGHSH and LQKENI. V lost 6 bases and J lost 0; bases outside the gene matches: 4. This CDR3 has 15 amino acids. The CDR3 sequence: CASSLDRDSGNTIYF. CDR3 sequence (DNA): TGTGCCAGCTCGCTGGACAGGGACTCTGGAAACACCATATATTTT.

V and J are TRBV30 and TRBJ2-3; no clear D. Germline lookup yields CDR1 GTSNPN and CDR2 SVGIG (reference sequence). Trimming took 7 bases from V and 5 from J, leaving 13 bases between them. The CDR3 runs 12 residues. The CDR3 nucleotides are TGTGCCTCCAAAAAAGGCCGAGATACGCAGTATTTT. Protein sequence: CASKKGRDTQYF.

This clone was seen just once. The CDR3 DNA reads TGTGCCAGCAGCCTCCTGACTAGCGGGGGGGCTTCGGACCGAGAGACCCAGTACTTC. Amino acid sequence: CASSLLTSGGASDRETQYF. This chain connects TRBV3-1 (or the pseudogene TRBV3-2) to TRBJ2-5, with 14 positions matching TRBD2. CDR1 LGHDT and CDR2 YNNKEL come from the germline V gene (reference sequence). Unmatched junction bases numbered 14, after V lost 4 bases and J lost 4 bases. The CDR3 sequence is 19 residues long.

The CDR3: CASSLGRAKNEKLFF. The CDR3 nucleotides read TGTGCCAGCAGCTTAGGACGGGCGAAGAATGAAAAACTGTTTTTT. The chain uses TRBV7-2 and TRBJ1-4; D remains unclear. This CDR3 contains 15 residues. Trimming removed 1 base at V and 5 bases at J, with 11 bases between. CDR1 SGHTA and CDR2 FQGNSA come from the germline V gene.

The chain employs TRBV4-3 and TRBJ2-7, with 8 bases matching TRBD1. This CDR3 spans 14 amino acids. J lost 0 bases, V lost 4 bases, and 2 bases had no gene match. Germline V gives CDR1 LGHNA, CDR2 YSLEER. CDR3 in amino acids: CASSRQGPSYEQYF. The DNA of the CDR3 is TGCGCCAGCAGCCGACAGGGGCCCTCCTACGAGCAGTACTTC.

This rearrangement joins TRBV7-2 to TRBJ2-7; 10 bases align to TRBD1. The CDR3 runs to 15 residues. The germline V gene has CDR1 SGHTA and CDR2 FQGNSA. Trimming took 7 bases from V and 2 from J; bases not matched to a gene: 8. CDR3 nucleotide sequence: TGTGCCAGCAACTCCCGGGACAGGGGAACCTACGAGCAGTACTTC. Residues: CASNSRDRGTYEQYF.

In the case of this clone: A single base is all that separates this from a far larger clone, so a read error is likely. The chain is built from TRBV2 and TRBJ2-6, with D hard to call. Germline V gene data show CDR1 as SNHLY and CDR2 as FYNNEI. The CDR3 contains 14 residues. Trimming stripped 5 bases from V and 0 bases from J, with 5 bases between. CDR3 in DNA: TGTGCCAGCAGTTACAGCTCTGGGGCCAACGTCCTGACTTTC. Amino acid sequence: CASSYSSGANVLTF.

The chain employs TRBV5-5 and TRBJ2-3; 10 bases are shared with TRBD2. CDR1 is SGHKS, CDR2 YYEKEE, per germline (reference sequence). The CDR3 sequence is 17 residues long. Trimming cost V 0 bases and J 1 base; bases outside gene matches: 5. The CDR3 protein is CASSLAGTSAGTDTQYF. As DNA, the CDR3 is TGTGCCAGCAGCTTGGCCGGGACTAGCGCAGGCACAGATACGCAGTATTTT.

The chain has TRBV11-3 and TRBJ2-1; D gene uncertain. With 1 base removed from V and 6 bases from J, the gap between germline ends came to 10 bases. The CDR3 is 14 residues long. Germline CDR1 reads SGHNT; CDR2 reads YENEEA. DNA of the CDR3: TGTGCCAGCAGCTTAGGTAGGACGGCCAATGAGCAGTTCTTC. It yields the protein CASSLGRTANEQFF.

The chain links TRBV19 to TRBJ1-2; D gene unclear. The CDR3 contains 13 residues. Trimming removed 5 bases from V and 6 bases from J, with 13 bases in between. The germline gives CDR1 LNHDA, CDR2 SQIVND (reference sequence). For the CDR3, the DNA is TGTGCCAGTAGTTCGCGGAGGGCAGATGGCTACACCTTC. Translating gives CASSSRRADGYTF.

The V gene is TRBV24-1, the J gene TRBJ2-1, with 9 bases aligning to TRBD1. CDR1 is KGHDR and CDR2 is SFDVKD in the germline V gene. This CDR3 is built from 13 residues. V was clipped by 7 bases and J by 8 bases; unmatched bases: 5. The CDR3 reads CATRTGGGDEQFF. DNA for the CDR3: TGTGCCACCAGAACAGGGGGCGGCGATGAGCAGTTCTTC.

This chain connects TRBV5-1 to TRBJ1-1; D gene ambiguous. This CDR3 is built from 13 residues. V shed 3 bases and J shed 2 bases, with 8 bases lying between them. Per germline, CDR1 SGHRS and CDR2 YFSETQ. The CDR3 DNA reads TGCGCCAGCAGCTCGTCGGGCAACACTGAAGCTTTCTTT. Translation: CASSSSGNTEAFF.

This chain uses TRBV7-2 with TRBJ2-5; D ambiguous. The V gene's germline CDR1 is SGHTA and CDR2 FQGNSA. The CDR3 sequence is 13 residues long. Trimming left V 5 bases short and J 1 base short, with 8 bases between. The CDR3 sequence is CASSPTPQETQYF. Written as DNA, the CDR3 is TGTGCCAGCAGCCCTACCCCCCAAGAGACCCAGTACTTC.